Below are 16 T cell receptor beta chains sequenced from a single sample in a study of Graves' ophthalmopathy and Graves' hyperthyroidism. Amplification of the TCR beta CDR3 regions used RNA transcripts (as template). Investigators did first-round RT-PCR with HTBI primers, then second-round multiplex PCR. TCRdb ran MiXCR on the multiplex PCR reads and lists one entry per CDR3 protein. The data show over a million distinct CDR3 sequences, approximately 35% seen once. The sequencing sample was made of peripheral blood or thyroid tissue (not recorded which). These receptors were obtained from an adult man with Graves' hyperthyroidism.

This clonotype was counted many times. The gene calls are TRBV7-8 and TRBJ2-7, with 7 bases matching TRBD1. The CDR3 is made up of 16 amino acids. The ends lost 2 bases at V and 3 bases at J; junction bases unmatched: 10. Looked up from germline, CDR1 is SGHVS and CDR2 is FQNEAQ. The CDR3 loop is CASSLRRTPGGYEQYF. The CDR3 DNA sequence: TGTGCCAGCAGCTTAAGACGGACGCCAGGGGGCTACGAGCAGTACTTC.

The J gene is TRBJ2-7, the V gene TRBV4-3, with D perhaps given as TRBD1 or TRBD2 (5 bases each). Germline lookup yields CDR1 LGHNA and CDR2 YSLEER. Trimming removed 0 bases at V and 6 bases at J, with 15 bases between. The CDR3 length is 15 residues. The CDR3 DNA follows: TGCGCCAGCAGCCAAGAGAGGGGTGGAAGCCTCGAGCAGTACTTC. Translating gives CASSQERGGSLEQYF.

This clonotype showed up just a few times. The V and J genes are TRBV20-1 and TRBJ1-5; 9 bases match TRBD1. The trim removed 6 bases at V and 11 bases at J, leaving 11 bases unmatched. The CDR3 extends over 13 amino acids. Germline assignment: CDR1 DFQATT and CDR2 SNEGSKA (reference sequence). CDR3 loop: CSARGQGPGAQHF. CDR3 nucleotides: TGCAGTGCCCGGGGACAGGGCCCGGGGGCCCAGCATTTT.

This clonotype has ten or more counts. The genes are TRBV7-2 and TRBJ1-3; D remains ambiguous. CDR3 length equals 11 residues. V lost 7 bases, J lost 4 bases, and 5 bases lay in between. Germline values: CDR1 SGHTA, CDR2 FQGNSA. The CDR3 DNA is TGTGCCAGCACTTCAGGAAACACCATATATTTT. This sequence encodes CASTSGNTIYF.

Worth noting for this clonotype: A clone one base away is much larger, so this may be a read error. V is TRBV29-1 and J is TRBJ2-2, with 11 bases matching TRBD1. The CDR3 is 14 residues long. Germline trimming cut 7 bases from V and 9 bases from J; bases unmatched to any gene: 10. The V gene's germline CDR1 is SQVTM and CDR2 ANQGSEA. Here the CDR3 reads CSAIRDRGGRELFF. Written as DNA, the CDR3 is TGCAGCGCTATCCGGGACAGGGGGGGCAGGGAGCTGTTTTTT.

The J gene is TRBJ1-6, the V gene TRBV9; a possible D gene is TRBD1 (5 bases). The CDR3 totals 14 residues. The germline gives CDR1 SGDLS, CDR2 YYNGEE. V gave up 3 bases and J gave up 10 bases, with 14 bases separating them. The CDR3 is CASSASAGFSPLHF. As DNA, the CDR3 is TGTGCCAGCAGCGCGTCAGCAGGGTTCTCACCCCTCCACTTT. The full variable domain, completed using reference TRBV9 and TRBJ1-6, is DSGVTQTPKHLITATGQRVTLRCSPRSGDLSVYWYQQSLDQGLQFLIQYYNGEERAKGNILERFSAQQFPDLHSELNLSSLELGDSALYFCASSASAGFSPLHFGNGTRLTVT.

This chain uses TRBV20-1 with TRBJ1-5; the D is unclear. CDR3 length equals 14 residues. Per germline, CDR1 DFQATT and CDR2 SNEGSKA (reference sequence). Trimming left V 4 bases short and J 6 bases short, with 16 bases between. DNA for the CDR3: TGCAGTGCTACTCCGGGCATGGTGGGTCAGCCCCAGCATTTT. Encoded protein: CSATPGMVGQPQHF.

The chain carries TRBV25-1 and TRBJ2-7; no firm D call. Trimming stripped 1 base from V and 6 bases from J, with 10 bases between. This CDR3 has 13 amino acids. Germline lookup yields CDR1 MGHDK and CDR2 SYGVNS. In nucleotides, the CDR3 is TGTGCCAGCAGTGAATTCCCACTAATCGAGCAGTACTTC. Protein: CASSEFPLIEQYF.

This clonotype was counted a few times. J is TRBJ1-5 and V is TRBV6-1; the match to TRBD1 covers 7 bases. V gave up 4 bases and J gave up 7 bases; unmatched junction bases: 16. CDR3 length: 17 residues. CDR1 and CDR2 (germline): MNHNS, SASEGT. CDR3 protein: CASSVNRGTGVRQPQHF. For the CDR3, the DNA is TGTGCCAGCAGTGTCAACAGGGGTACCGGCGTTCGGCAGCCCCAGCATTTT.

This clonotype was seen more than once but under ten times. The rearrangement uses TRBV30 and TRBJ1-1; D unclear. The germline V and J ends were trimmed by 3 bases and 0 bases, with 11 bases remaining between them. This CDR3 has 14 amino acids. Looked up from germline, CDR1 is GTSNPN and CDR2 is SVGIG (reference sequence). The CDR3 region has the DNA TGTGCCTGGAGCCCCGGGGTATTGAACACTGAAGCTTTCTTT. Residues: CAWSPGVLNTEAFF.

This chain uses TRBV5-1 with TRBJ1-5; 11 bases match TRBD1. CDR1 SGHRS and CDR2 YFSETQ come from the germline V gene. Germline trimming cut 5 bases from V and 3 bases from J; bases unmatched to any gene: 4. The CDR3 length is 15 residues. In nucleotides, the CDR3 is TGCGCCAGCAGAAGAGGACAGGGGGCCAATCAGCCCCAGCATTTT. Translated: CASRRGQGANQPQHF.

This clonotype was detected ten times or more. CDR3 bases: TGTGCCAGCAGCTTAGTTAACAGTAATTCACCCCTCCACTTT. Translating gives CASSLVNSNSPLHF. This chain joins TRBV7-2 and TRBJ1-6; D gene unclear. Between the trimmed V and J ends, which lost 1 base and 6 bases, there was a span of 7 bases. This CDR3 is 14 amino acids long. Germline CDR1 reads SGHTA; CDR2 reads FQGNSA.

This clonotype has just a few counts. The chain recombines TRBV4-3 with TRBJ1-1, with TRBD1 matching 9 bases. J gave up 1 base and V 4 bases, and 7 bases lay outside the gene matches. The germline V gene has CDR1 LGHNA and CDR2 YSLEER. The CDR3 has 16 residues. The CDR3 DNA reads as TGCGCCAGCAGCCGAAGACAGGGGGTCAAGAACACTGAAGCTTTCTTT. Translation gives CASSRRQGVKNTEAFF.

Ten or more counts support this clonotype. This chain joins TRBV7-7 and TRBJ1-3, with D tentatively TRBD1 (5 bases). Deletions cut 5 bases from V and 4 bases from J, with 15 bases between. Looked up from germline, CDR1 is SSHAT and CDR2 is FNYEAQ (reference sequence). CDR3 length equals 15 residues. CDR3 protein: CASSDRTGPGNTIYF. The CDR3 nucleotides read TGTGCCAGCAGCGATCGCACAGGCCCGGGAAACACCATATATTTT.

CDR3 residues: CASSLVVWGSYEQYF. Here the CDR3 DNA reads TGTGCCAGCAGCTTAGTCGTGTGGGGGTCCTACGAGCAGTACTTC. The gene calls are TRBV7-2 and TRBJ2-7, with D perhaps being TRBD1 or TRBD2 (5 bases each). Germline assignment: CDR1 SGHTA and CDR2 FQGNSA. V lost 1 base, J lost 1 base, and 11 bases lay in between. The CDR3 has 15 amino acids.

This clonotype appeared many times. This chain links TRBV5-5 with TRBJ2-5; 8 bases line up with TRBD1. The germline V gene encodes CDR1 SGHKS and CDR2 YYEKEE (reference sequence). With V trimmed by 4 bases and J by 1 base, 3 bases remained unmatched. CDR3 length: 14 residues. CDR3 coding DNA: TGTGCCAGCAGCAGGACAGGGATCCAAGAGACCCAGTACTTC. Residues: CASSRTGIQETQYF.